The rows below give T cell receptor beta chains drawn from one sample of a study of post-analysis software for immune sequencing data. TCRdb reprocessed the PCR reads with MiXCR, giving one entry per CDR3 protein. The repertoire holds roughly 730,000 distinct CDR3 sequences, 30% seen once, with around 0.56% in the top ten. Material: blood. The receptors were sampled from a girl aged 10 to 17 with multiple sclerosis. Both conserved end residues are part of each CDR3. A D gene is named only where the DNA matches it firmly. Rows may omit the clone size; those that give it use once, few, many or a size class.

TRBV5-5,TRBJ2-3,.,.,CASSGLGTDTQYF,TGTGCCAGCAGCGGTTTGGGCACAGATACGCAGTATTTT
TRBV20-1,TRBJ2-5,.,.,CSAVQGWETQYF,TGCAGTGCTGTACAGGGATGGGAGACCCAGTACTTC
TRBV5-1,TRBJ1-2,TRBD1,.,CASSLGTGTAYGYTF,TGCGCCAGCAGCTTGGGAACCGGGACAGCCTATGGCTACACCTTC
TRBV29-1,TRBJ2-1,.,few,CSVAGAFCNEQFF,TGCAGCGTCGCGGGGGCGTTCTGCAATGAGCAGTTCTTC
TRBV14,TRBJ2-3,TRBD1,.,CASSPSGTGATFAADTQYF,TGTGCCAGCAGCCCTTCCGGGACAGGGGCGACCTTTGCTGCAGATACGCAGTATTTT
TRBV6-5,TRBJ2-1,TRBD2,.,CASSTIAGGPYNEQFF,TGTGCCAGCAGTACCATAGCGGGGGGGCCCTACAATGAGCAGTTCTTC
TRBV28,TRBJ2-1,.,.,CASSFLISSSYNEQFF,TGTGCCAGCAGTTTTCTGATTAGCAGCTCCTACAATGAGCAGTTCTTC
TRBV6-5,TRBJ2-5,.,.,CASSKRSVETQYF,TGTGCCAGCAGCAAGAGGTCCGTTGAGACCCAGTACTTC
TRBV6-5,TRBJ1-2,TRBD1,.,CASSSTGAVYGYTF,TGTGCCAGCAGTTCGACAGGGGCAGTCTATGGCTACACCTTC
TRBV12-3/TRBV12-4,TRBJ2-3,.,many,CASRGLSDTQYF,TGTGCCAGCAGGGGACTGTCAGATACGCAGTATTTT
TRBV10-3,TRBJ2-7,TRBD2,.,CAITGLAGGEQYF,TGTGCCATCACTGGGTTAGCGGGAGGCGAGCAGTACTTC
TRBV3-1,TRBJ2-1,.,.,CASSQDGGGLREQFF,TGTGCCAGCAGCCAAGATGGAGGCGGCCTCCGAGAGCAGTTCTTC
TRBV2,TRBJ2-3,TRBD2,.,CASSEWDYSSDTQYF,TGTGCCAGCAGTGAATGGGACTACTCGTCAGATACGCAGTATTTT
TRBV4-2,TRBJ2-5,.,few,CASSQDEPNQETQYF,TGTGCCAGCAGCCAAGATGAACCCAATCAAGAGACCCAGTACTTC
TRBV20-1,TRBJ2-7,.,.,CSARDFGARGYEQYF,TGCAGTGCTAGAGATTTCGGGGCGCGGGGCTACGAGCAGTACTTC
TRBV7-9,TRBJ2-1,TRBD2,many,CASSPRTSGPYNEQFF,TGTGCCAGCAGCCCGCGGACTAGCGGACCATACAATGAGCAGTTCTTC
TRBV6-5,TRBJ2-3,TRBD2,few,CASSYSILAGMPDTQYF,TGTGCCAGCAGTTACTCCATACTAGCGGGTATGCCAGATACGCAGTATTTT
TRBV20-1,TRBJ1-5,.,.,CSASGGPGQPQHF,TGCAGTGCCAGCGGGGGGCCGGGCCAGCCCCAGCATTTT
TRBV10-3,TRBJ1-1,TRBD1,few,CAISGQGANTEAFF,TGTGCCATCAGTGGACAGGGGGCGAACACTGAAGCTTTCTTT
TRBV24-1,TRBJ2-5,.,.,CATSDSYRETQYF,TGTGCCACCAGTGATTCCTACCGAGAGACCCAGTACTTC
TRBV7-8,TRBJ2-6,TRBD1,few,CASSFGQGASGANVLTF,TGTGCCAGCAGCTTTGGACAGGGAGCATCTGGGGCCAACGTCCTGACTTTC
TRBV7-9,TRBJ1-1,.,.,CASSLVRVTEAFF,TGTGCCAGCAGCTTGGTCAGGGTCACTGAAGCTTTCTTT
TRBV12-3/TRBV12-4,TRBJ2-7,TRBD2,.,CASSRPTSGRAYEEYF,TGTGCCAGCAGTCGCCCGACTAGCGGGAGGGCCTACGAGGAGTACTTC
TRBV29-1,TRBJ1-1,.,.,CSVAKGGMNTEAFF,TGCAGCGTGGCTAAAGGGGGGATGAACACTGAAGCTTTCTTT
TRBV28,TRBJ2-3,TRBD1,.,CASSSYRQGYTDTQYF,TGTGCCAGCAGTTCCTACCGACAGGGCTACACAGATACGCAGTATTTT
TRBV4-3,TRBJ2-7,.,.,CASSQDIVAGSYEQYF,TGCGCCAGCAGCCAAGATATCGTGGCAGGCTCCTACGAGCAGTACTTC
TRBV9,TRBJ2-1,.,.,CASSVAPPNEQFF,TGTGCCAGCAGCGTAGCTCCCCCCAATGAGCAGTTCTTC
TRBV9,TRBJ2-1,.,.,CASSVSPGELAEQFF,TGTGCCAGCAGCGTCTCCCCAGGGGAGCTCGCGGAGCAGTTCTTC
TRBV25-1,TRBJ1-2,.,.,CASSEWVINYGYTF,TGTGCCAGCAGTGAATGGGTGATTAACTATGGCTACACCTTC
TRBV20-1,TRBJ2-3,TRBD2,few,CSALGGLGTDTQYF,TGCAGTGCCCTAGGAGGACTAGGCACAGATACGCAGTATTTT
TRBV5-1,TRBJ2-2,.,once,CASDTSPGGLGELFF,TGCGCCAGCGACACATCTCCTGGGGGCCTGGGGGAGCTGTTTTTT
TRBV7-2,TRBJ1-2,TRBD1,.,CASSQAGQFYGYTF,TGTGCCAGCAGCCAAGCGGGACAGTTCTATGGCTACACCTTC
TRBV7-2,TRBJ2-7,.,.,CASSLDTGRLTKQYF,TGTGCCAGCAGCTTAGATACAGGGCGTCTGACGAAGCAGTACTTC
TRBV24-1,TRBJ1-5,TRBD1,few,CATSDTAGTGDQPQHF,TGTGCCACCAGTGATACAGCCGGGACAGGGGATCAGCCCCAGCATTTT
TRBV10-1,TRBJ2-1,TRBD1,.,CASSGSRDRGNEQFF,TGCGCCAGCAGCGGAAGCCGGGACAGGGGTAATGAGCAGTTCTTC
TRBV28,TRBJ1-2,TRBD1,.,CASSPPNRGEDGYTF,TGTGCCAGTAGTCCCCCCAACAGGGGGGAGGATGGCTACACCTTC
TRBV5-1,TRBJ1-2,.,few,CASSLEVELYGYTF,TGCGCCAGCAGCTTGGAAGTGGAGCTCTATGGCTACACCTTC
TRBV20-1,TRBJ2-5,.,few,CSARATAQETQYF,TGCAGTGCTAGAGCCACAGCCCAAGAGACCCAGTACTTC
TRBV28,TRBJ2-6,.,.,CASSLEGGDVLTF,TGTGCCAGCAGTTTAGAGGGGGGAGACGTCCTGACTTTC
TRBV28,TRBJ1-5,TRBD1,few,CASRDRAYQPQHF,TGTGCCAGCAGAGACAGGGCTTATCAGCCCCAGCATTTT
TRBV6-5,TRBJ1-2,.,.,CASGWGSSLYGYTF,TGTGCCAGCGGCTGGGGGTCGTCGCTCTATGGCTACACCTTC
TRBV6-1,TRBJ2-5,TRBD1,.,CASRGQFLQETQYF,TGTGCCAGCAGGGGACAGTTTCTCCAAGAGACCCAGTACTTC
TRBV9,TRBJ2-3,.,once,CASSVALAGTQYF,TGTGCCAGCAGCGTTGCACTTGCAGGGACGCAGTATTTT
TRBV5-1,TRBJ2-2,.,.,CASSLGGWTTGELFF,TGCGCCAGCAGCTTGGGGGGTTGGACGACCGGGGAGCTGTTTTTT
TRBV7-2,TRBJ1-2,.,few,CASNLIRGNGYTF,TGTGCCAGCAATCTTATTCGGGGCAATGGCTACACCTTC